Listed here are 30 T cell receptor beta chains from one sample, sequenced in a study of blood T cell repertoires in COVID-19. Data came from immunoSEQ multiplex PCR; TCRdb stores just in-frame clones and leaves some out. The profile covers some 180,000 clones, with about three quarters appearing a single time and roughly 9.4% taken by the ten largest. The material sequenced was peripheral blood. The receptor source for this set is a woman aged 45 to 65 with active or convalescent COVID-19.

The J gene is TRBJ1-1, the V gene TRBV5-1; 7 bases fit TRBD1. Germline V CDR1 and CDR2: SGHRS, YFSETQ. The V segment lost 4 bases and the J segment 6 bases; nucleotides outside the gene matches: 9. The CDR3 extends over 14 amino acids. As DNA, the CDR3 is TGCGCCAGCAGCCTGGGGGACAGTAGAGCTGAAGCTTTCTTT. Its protein is CASSLGDSRAEAFF.

J is TRBJ2-1 and V is TRBV7-6; TRBD2 might be the D (5 bases). Germline V CDR1 and CDR2: SGHVS, FNYEAQ. The length of the CDR3 is 15 residues. Trimming pared 4 bases from V and 4 bases from J, leaving 14 bases between. Here the CDR3 DNA reads TGTGCCAGCAGCTATCCTAGCAGCCGTTACAATGAGCAGTTCTTC. Amino acids: CASSYPSSRYNEQFF.

The gene calls are TRBV4-2 and TRBJ2-7; 7 nucleotides line up with TRBD2. Germline V gene data show CDR1 as LGHNA and CDR2 as YNFKEQ. The V gene end was trimmed by 1 base and the J gene end by 2 bases; junction bases not matched to a gene: 5. This CDR3 has 15 amino acids. DNA for the CDR3: TGTGCCAGCAGCCAAGGGGCTAGCGGACCCTACGAGCAGTACTTC. This gives the protein CASSQGASGPYEQYF.

The genes are TRBV11-2 and TRBJ2-2, with D possibly TRBD2 on 7 matching bases. CDR1 is SGHAT and CDR2 is FQNNGV in the germline V gene. The CDR3 extends over 15 amino acids. The ends were cut back, 7 bases at V and 4 bases at J, with 16 bases in the middle. The CDR3 spells CASNAAGAGTGELFF. The CDR3 nucleotides are TGTGCCAGCAACGCGGCGGGGGCGGGCACCGGGGAGCTGTTTTTT.

This clone appeared a single time. The rearrangement joins TRBV19 to TRBJ1-3; TRBD1 aligns across 7 bases. From germline, CDR1 is LNHDA and CDR2 SQIVND (reference sequence). With V trimmed by 5 bases and J by 0 bases, 4 bases remained unmatched. The CDR3 runs 15 residues. The CDR3 is CASSPGQVSGNTIYF. The CDR3 DNA reads as TGTGCCAGTAGTCCCGGACAGGTCTCTGGAAACACCATATATTTT.

This clone was found once. The chain carries TRBV7-9 and TRBJ2-5, with D possibly TRBD2 on 5 matching bases. The germline V gene has CDR1 SEHNR and CDR2 FQNEAQ (reference sequence). This CDR3 is 13 amino acids long. With 3 bases removed from V and 4 bases from J, the gap between germline ends came to 9 bases. CDR3: CASSFRSGETQYF. The CDR3 nucleotides read TGTGCCAGCAGCTTCCGGAGCGGAGAGACCCAGTACTTC.

This clone was picked up a small number of times. V usage is TRBV7-6 and J usage is TRBJ2-1, with a weak D call TRBD2 (6 bases). CDR3 length: 15 amino acids. Germline V CDR1 and CDR2: SGHVS, FNYEAQ. V was cut by 2 bases and J by 3 bases, with 11 bases left in between. The CDR3 DNA reads as TGTGCCAGCAGCTTATTTGCGGGGCGCTACAATGAGCAGTTCTTC. It codes for CASSLFAGRYNEQFF.

The chain links TRBV30 to TRBJ1-4; TRBD1 matches 9 bases. Germline V CDR1 and CDR2: GTSNPN, SVGIG (reference sequence). With V trimmed by 1 base and J by 6 bases, 3 bases remained unmatched. The CDR3 has 14 amino acids. The CDR3 loop reads CAWSAGQGYEKLFF. The CDR3 DNA sequence: TGTGCCTGGAGTGCGGGACAGGGATATGAAAAACTGTTTTTT.

The chain carries TRBV30 and TRBJ1-4; TRBD1 might be the D (6 bases). Trimming pared 1 base from V and 1 base from J, leaving 13 bases between. The CDR3 totals 16 residues. Germline V gene sequence: CDR1 GTSNPN, CDR2 SVGIG (reference sequence). The DNA for the CDR3 is TGTGCCTGGAGTGAGCCTCAGACAGGAACTAATGAAAAACTGTTTTTT. This sequence encodes CAWSEPQTGTNEKLFF.

Points on this clone: At one of its ends the junction is not consistent with the germline gene, which may arise from a read error. V is TRBV11-1 and J is TRBJ2-5, with D uncertain. The CDR3 has 14 amino acids. Germline lookup yields CDR1 SGHAT and CDR2 FQDESV (reference sequence). CDR3 amino acids: CASSLMARREAQYF. CDR3 coding DNA: TGTGCCAGCAGCTTAATGGCGAGAAGAGAGGCCCAGTACTTC.

The rearrangement uses TRBV3-1 (or the pseudogene TRBV3-2) and TRBJ2-2, with D possibly being TRBD1 (5 bases). Deletions cut 5 bases from V and 4 bases from J, with 20 bases between. The CDR3 length is 17 residues. Germline CDR1 LGHDT, CDR2 YNNKEL (reference sequence). The CDR3, as DNA: TGTGCCAGCAGCAAAAAGGGGCCCCAAAGGCCCACCGGGGAGCTGTTTTTT. Amino acid sequence: CASSKKGPQRPTGELFF.

V gene TRBV23-1 combines with J gene TRBJ1-4; a possible D gene is TRBD1 (5 bases). TRBV23-1 belongs to the ORF category, with a function that is uncertain. CDR3 length: 15 residues. With 4 bases removed from V and 4 bases from J, the gap between germline ends came to 13 bases. The DNA of the CDR3 is TGCGCCAGCAGTCCCTTAGGGGCTTTTAATGAAAAACTGTTTTTT. It is translated as CASSPLGAFNEKLFF.

V and J are TRBV20-1 and TRBJ1-3; 8 bases match TRBD1. Trimming at V came to 3 bases and at J to 0 bases, leaving 10 bases not matched to a gene. CDR3 length equals 17 residues. Germline assignment: CDR1 DFQATT and CDR2 SNEGSKA (reference sequence). The CDR3 is CSASLLFGQGSGNTIYF. The CDR3 nucleotides read TGCAGTGCTAGTCTTCTATTCGGACAGGGCTCTGGAAACACCATATATTTT.

The V and J genes are TRBV30 and TRBJ2-3; 10 positions match TRBD2. CDR1 and CDR2 (germline): GTSNPN, SVGIG (reference sequence). V lost 5 bases and J lost 9; bases outside the gene matches: 11. The CDR3 has 14 residues. The CDR3 sequence is CAWDPGLATQTQYF. The CDR3 DNA follows: TGTGCCTGGGACCCGGGACTAGCGACGCAAACGCAGTATTTT.

The chain combines TRBV3-1 (or the pseudogene TRBV3-2) with TRBJ2-6, with 14 bases matching TRBD2. V lost 1 base to trimming and J lost 2 bases; unmatched junction nucleotides: 7. CDR1 is LGHDT and CDR2 is YNNKEL in the germline V gene (reference sequence). The CDR3 spans 20 residues. The DNA of the CDR3 is TGTGCCAGCAGCCAAGTGTGGAGGACTAGCGGGGGGCCTGGGGCCAACGTCCTGACTTTC. This encodes CASSQVWRTSGGPGANVLTF.

J is TRBJ2-3 and V is TRBV28; 11 bases are shared with TRBD2. Looked up from germline, CDR1 is MDHEN and CDR2 is SYDVKM. V trimming: 5 bases; J trimming: 1 base; junction bases outside the gene matches: 2. The CDR3 spans 15 residues. The CDR3 protein is CASSRLAGRTDTQYF. CDR3 bases: TGTGCCAGCAGTCGACTAGCGGGACGCACAGATACGCAGTATTTT.

The chain joins TRBV25-1 to TRBJ2-3; 8 nucleotides align to TRBD2. CDR3 size: 13 residues. The germline CDR1 and CDR2 sequences are MGHDK and SYGVNS. J gave up 14 bases and V 1 base, and 8 bases lay outside the gene matches. Here the CDR3 DNA reads TGTGCCAGCAGTGAATCCCGACTAGCGCCACCGTATTTT. It codes for CASSESRLAPPYF.

The chain is built from TRBV7-3 and TRBJ2-3, with 13 bases aligning to TRBD2. The CDR3 runs 16 residues. CDR1 and CDR2 from the germline V gene are SGHTA and FQGTGA. V was pared by 3 bases and J by 2 bases, with 2 bases of the junction left unmatched. The CDR3 spells CASSLGLAGFTDTQYF. DNA for the CDR3: TGTGCCAGCAGCTTGGGACTAGCGGGATTCACAGATACGCAGTATTTT.

The chain couples TRBV15 to TRBJ2-5; D perhaps matches TRBD2 (7 bases). CDR1 and CDR2 (germline): LNHNV, YYDKDF (reference sequence). CDR3 size: 20 residues. The ends were cut back, 0 bases at V and 5 bases at J, with 28 bases in the middle. The CDR3 DNA is TGTGCCACCAGCAGAGATAGGGGGGGCGCTAGCGGTGGTACCAGGGAGACCCAGTACTTC. Translation gives CATSRDRGGASGGTRETQYF.

This clone was counted once. The chain is built from TRBV6-2 or TRBV6-3 and TRBJ1-6; the D gene is possibly TRBD1 (6 bases). The CDR3 is made up of 14 amino acids. The V gene lost 5 bases and the J gene lost 6 bases, with 11 bases spanning the gap. Germline CDR1 MNHEY, CDR2 SVGEGT. Written as DNA, the CDR3 is TGTGCCAGCAGTGACCGACAGGTTAATTCACCCCTCCACTTT. Its translation is CASSDRQVNSPLHF.

V usage is TRBV30 and J usage is TRBJ2-2; the match to TRBD2 covers 12 bases. This CDR3 has 16 residues. Germline loops: CDR1 GTSNPN, CDR2 SVGIG (reference sequence). Trimming removed 1 base from V and 4 bases from J; junction bases left unmatched: 4. CDR3 coding DNA: TGTGCCTGGAGTGGTGGACTAGCGGGGCTCACCGGGGAGCTGTTTTTT. Translating gives CAWSGGLAGLTGELFF.

J is TRBJ2-1 and V is TRBV25-1; weak D call: TRBD2 (6 bases). V lost 2 bases to trimming and J lost 9 bases, with 23 bases between them. The germline V gene encodes CDR1 MGHDK and CDR2 SYGVNS. The length of the CDR3 is 17 residues. The CDR3: CASSERGRSGPAAEQFF. The CDR3 nucleotides read TGTGCCAGCAGTGAAAGGGGCCGTAGCGGACCCGCGGCTGAGCAGTTCTTC. Combining the CDR3 with reference TRBV25-1 and TRBJ2-1 gives the whole variable domain EADIYQTPRYLVIGTGKKITLECSQTMGHDKMYWYQQDPGMELHLIHYSYGVNSTEKGDLSSESTVSRIRTEHFPLTLESARPSHTSQYLCASSERGRSGPAAEQFFGPGTRLTVL.

This clone was detected only a few times. The gene calls are TRBV27 and TRBJ1-4; D may be TRBD1 (6 bases). Deletions cut 3 bases from V and 7 bases from J, with 12 bases between. The germline V gene encodes CDR1 MNHEY and CDR2 SMNVEV (reference sequence). The CDR3 length is 14 residues. In DNA form, the CDR3 reads TGTGCCAGCAGTTTGGAGAGGGGGGGTGAAAAACTGTTTTTT. Its protein product is CASSLERGGEKLFF. Looking up the rest from reference TRBV27 and TRBJ1-4 gives the full variable domain: EAQVTQNPRYLITVTGKKLTVTCSQNMNHEYMSWYRQDPGLGLRQIYYSMNVEVTDKGDVPEGYKVSRKEKRNFPLILESPSPNQTSLYFCASSLERGGEKLFFGSGTQLSVL.

Regarding this clone: Other DNA sequences in this specimen translate into the identical CDR3. The CDR3 loop is CASSLSVPNQPQHF. CDR3 in DNA: TGTGCCAGCAGTTTGAGCGTTCCCAATCAGCCCCAGCATTTT. This chain connects TRBV28 to TRBJ1-5; no definite D call. Trimming pared 3 bases from V and 3 bases from J, leaving 9 bases between. CDR1 MDHEN and CDR2 SYDVKM come from the germline V gene. This CDR3 is built from 14 residues. The full variable domain, rest sourced from reference TRBV28 and TRBJ1-5, is DVKVTQSSRYLVKRTGEKVFLECVQDMDHENMFWYRQDPGLGLRLIYFSYDVKMKEKGDIPEGYSVSREKKERFSLILESASTNQTSMYLCASSLSVPNQPQHFGDGTRLSIL.

This rearrangement joins TRBV5-1 to TRBJ2-3; D is ambiguous. Trimming pared 3 bases from V and 2 bases from J, leaving 4 bases between. The CDR3 runs to 12 residues. CDR1 is SGHRS and CDR2 is YFSETQ in the germline V gene. CDR3 sequence reads: CASSSNTDTQYF. The CDR3 region has the DNA TGCGCCAGCAGCTCCAACACAGATACGCAGTATTTT.

V is TRBV5-8 and J is TRBJ1-5; unclear D gene. This CDR3 comprises 13 residues. Trimming removed 2 bases from V and 4 bases from J, with 7 bases in between. In germline, CDR1 is SGHTS, CDR2 YDEGEE. The CDR3 coding sequence is TGTGCCAGCAGCTTCGGTAGAAATCAGCCCCAGCATTTT. It is translated as CASSFGRNQPQHF.

Only a few counts were recorded for this clone. This chain connects TRBV20-1 to TRBJ2-1; no firm D call. The CDR3 length is 11 residues. Germline CDR1 DFQATT, CDR2 SNEGSKA (reference sequence). V gave up 3 bases and J gave up 8 bases, with 8 bases separating them. The CDR3 reads CSASAVDEQFF. DNA of the CDR3: TGCAGTGCTAGTGCCGTTGATGAGCAGTTCTTC.

The chain uses TRBV3-1 (or the pseudogene TRBV3-2) and TRBJ1-1; no firm D call. Between the trimmed V and J ends, which lost 4 bases and 5 bases, there was a span of 11 bases. Per germline, CDR1 LGHDT and CDR2 YNNKEL (reference sequence). The CDR3 length is 13 residues. This CDR3 reads CASSRGFGTEAFF. The CDR3 DNA sequence: TGTGCCAGCAGCCGAGGTTTCGGGACTGAAGCTTTCTTT.

This clone has more than one count but fewer than ten. This chain's CDR3 is CASSPPEGQWAFF. The CDR3 nucleotides read TGTGCCAGCTCACCACCGGAGGGTCAGTGGGCTTTCTTT. J is TRBJ1-1 and V is TRBV18; D remains ambiguous. This CDR3 is 13 amino acids long. With 0 bases removed from V and 11 bases from J, the gap between germline ends came to 13 bases. CDR1 is KGHSH and CDR2 is LQKENI in the germline V gene.

This chain uses TRBV14 with TRBJ2-6; D not resolved. CDR1 is SGHDN, CDR2 FVKESK, per germline. The CDR3 is 13 amino acids. V was shortened by 10 bases and J by 0 bases, with 7 bases between the two germline ends. CDR3 in DNA: TGTGCCACCTCTAACTCTGGGGCCAACGTCCTGACTTTC. It yields the protein CATSNSGANVLTF.